The present entry profiles one T cell receptor (beta chain) with its context. This clonotype was observed a handful of times. Its recognized antigen is unknown. Nothing much larger sits one base from this clone, and base qualities are not available. The library came from RT-PCR. Sequencer: Illumina HiSeq 2500. TCRdb took the public reads, trimmed them with fastp at Q25, ran MiXCR for clone calling and kept in-frame beta chains. CDR3 protein duplicates are merged, each entry listing the most common genes and DNA. Within this sample are 700,000 to 900,000 distinct CDR3 sequences, with 21% of them counted one time only. The ten most abundant clones make up around 9.6% of the sample. The data were taken from a study of response to subunit inactivated influenza vaccine (dated by TCRdb to the late 2010s). A note on the overall study: Deep quantitative profiling of the T cell receptor repertoire was used in the study to follow responses to a trivalent subunit inactivated influenza vaccine.

Beyond this particular receptor, the publication reports: The authors proposed that each seasonal influenza vaccination may bring in only a limited number of new T cells.

The CDR1 and CDR2 encoded by the germline V gene are SQVTM and ANQGSEA. The germline V end is reduced by 7 bases and the J end by 0 bases; junction bases left unmatched: 4. The CDR3 sequence holds 14 residues, the cysteine and phenylalanine included. Only the CDR3 region is kept as DNA, spanning 42 bases read in frame from base 1. The receptor was derived from a man between 50 and 59 years old who received an inactivated influenza vaccine. Donor details come from another sample of the same person, matched by shared clones. Sequencing used PBMCs from blood, obtained roughly 5 days after vaccination. The chain links TRBV29-1 with TRBJ2-1; a stretch of 9 junction bases matches TRBD2. The bases read TGCAGCGCTAGGACTAGCGACTCCTACAATGAGCAGTTCTTC. The translation is CSARTSDSYNEQFF.